Described below is a single T cell receptor beta chain sequence and its context. Its antigen is currently unknown. The data derive from a study of T cell repertoires in cytomegalovirus infection. Study details: Both CMV infection and a matching HLA type were indicated by public TCR beta signatures. Study-level points and caveats: Adding up the frequency of public TCR beta families identified people who carried CMV plus the relevant HLA.

TCRdb passed the reads through MiXCR, listing each CDR3 protein once. The table lists approximately 250,000 distinct CDR3 sequences, 9% to 15% of them singletons. V was clipped by 4 bases and J by 3 bases; unmatched bases: 7. This CDR3 is 16 amino acids long. Per the germline V gene, CDR1 is SEHNR and CDR2 is FQNEAQ (reference sequence). Sequencing input: PBMCs. The rearrangement uses TRBV7-9 and TRBJ2-1, with 9 bases identical to TRBD2. The origin of this receptor is a human donor in good health (CMV status not recorded). Some clones in this sample may be carry-over from other donors' samples. The CDR3 loop reads CASSSRAGGLYNEQFF. CDR3 sequence (DNA): TGTGCCAGCAGCTCTCGAGCGGGGGGTCTCTACAATGAGCAGTTCTTC.